This T cell receptor beta chain was recorded in a study of a mutant IDH1 vaccine in newly diagnosed glioma. Overall study: Treated patients, averaging around 40 years, were roughly 62% male and around 40% female.

Repertoires were generated with immunoSEQ multiplex PCR, while TCRdb's copy carries only in-frame clones and drops some. The sample holds around 58,000 clones, about 80% seen once. Time point of the sample: week 5, during vaccination. Vaccine doses each comprised 300 ug of mutant IDH1 20-mer peptide, with topical imiquimod. The CDR3 extends over 16 amino acids. Looked up from germline, CDR1 is SGHRS and CDR2 is YFSETQ. Trimming pared 0 bases from V and 0 bases from J, leaving 10 bases between. On this clone: The antigen remains unidentified.

V is TRBV5-1 and J is TRBJ2-1, with a weak D call TRBD1 (5 bases). The receptor was derived from a man aged 25-45 years with glioma. The sequencing used PBMCs, collected from a glioma patient whose treatment included an IDH1 peptide vaccine. CDR3 sequence: CASSLGTTISYNEQFF. CDR3 sequence (DNA): TGCGCCAGCAGCTTGGGGACAACAATCTCCTACAATGAGCAGTTCTTC.